These 26 T cell receptor beta chains were sequenced from one sample in a study of control samples from healthy donors and cancer patients. Sequenced by immunoSEQ multiplex PCR; TCRdb stores in-frame clones only, minus some. The sample lists roughly 50,000 clones, about 92% occurring once. Sequenced material: PBMCs. The receptors here all came from a man aged 30-40 years with colorectal cancer.

The chain has TRBV9 and TRBJ2-1; 16 nucleotides match TRBD2. Germline V gene lookup returns CDR1 SGDLS and CDR2 YYNGEE. CDR3 length equals 20 residues. The J segment lost 5 bases and the V segment lost 0 bases, leaving 11 bases of the junction unmatched. CDR3 loop: CASSVVPGLAGGNLDNEQFF. The CDR3 region has the DNA TGTGCCAGCAGCGTAGTTCCGGGACTAGCGGGGGGGAATCTAGACAATGAGCAGTTCTTC.

CDR3 region: CASSPLAAQETQYF. CDR3 DNA sequence: TGTGCCAGCAGCCCTCTAGCGGCACAAGAGACCCAGTACTTC. The rearrangement joins TRBV5-4 to TRBJ2-5; TRBD2 matches 7 bases. V gave up 4 bases and J gave up 2 bases; unmatched junction bases: 5. This CDR3 spans 14 amino acids. CDR1 SGHNT and CDR2 YYREEE come from the germline V gene (reference sequence).

Comment on this clone: Relative to the germline gene, one junction end is altered; a read error may explain this. The chain links TRBV24-1 to TRBJ2-5; D is unclear. This CDR3 region has 13 residues. Germline assignment: CDR1 KGHDR and CDR2 SFDVKD. The CDR3 here is CATSRHSQQTQYF. For the CDR3, the DNA is TGTGCCACCAGTCGACATTCCCAACAGACCCAGTACTTC.

The chain links TRBV10-3 to TRBJ2-2; D is unclear. The CDR3 consists of 15 residues. The germline V gene has CDR1 ENHRY and CDR2 SYGVKD. V dropped 8 bases and J dropped 4 bases, with 17 bases sitting between them. The CDR3 loop reads CAIGLESSPTGELFF. The CDR3 DNA sequence: TGTGCCATCGGGCTAGAGAGCTCACCCACCGGGGAGCTGTTTTTT.

The chain recombines TRBV5-4 with TRBJ2-2; D is possibly TRBD1 or TRBD2 (6 bases each). The CDR3 is 16 amino acids. Germline assignment: CDR1 SGHNT and CDR2 YYREEE (reference sequence). The germline V and J ends were trimmed by 0 bases and 6 bases, with 15 bases remaining between them. CDR3 DNA: TGTGCCAGCAGCTTGGGTAGGGGGGTGAAACCCGGGGAGCTGTTTTTT. The encoded protein is CASSLGRGVKPGELFF.

In this sample, this clone turned up a few times. The chain uses TRBV10-2 and TRBJ1-1; 7 positions agree with TRBD1. This CDR3 contains 14 residues. Germline CDR1 and CDR2: WSHSY and SAAADI. V lost 7 bases, J lost 4 bases, and 9 bases stayed unmatched. The CDR3 nucleotides read TGCGCCAGCAAGGTTCAGACAGGGTCCACTGAAGCTTTCTTT. Amino acid sequence: CASKVQTGSTEAFF.

This clone was counted a single time. The chain is built from TRBV18 and TRBJ2-7, with 7 bases fitting TRBD2. The CDR3 is 13 amino acids. With V trimmed by 8 bases and J by 6 bases, 10 bases remained unmatched. From germline, CDR1 is KGHSH and CDR2 LQKENI. The CDR3 protein is CASGRLAGGEQYF. DNA for the CDR3: TGTGCCAGCGGAAGACTAGCAGGCGGCGAGCAGTACTTC.

The chain links TRBV5-6 to TRBJ1-5; D possibly corresponds to TRBD1 (6 bases). Germline values: CDR1 SGHDT, CDR2 YYEEEE. The length of the CDR3 is 14 residues. V lost 2 bases and J lost 4, with 10 bases in between. The CDR3 DNA reads TGTGCCAGCAGCTTAGGGGGGGCAAATCAGCCCCAGCATTTT. Amino acids: CASSLGGANQPQHF.

This clone was recorded once. The chain uses TRBV6-1 and TRBJ1-5; 9 bases are a match to TRBD1. The CDR3 loop spans 16 amino acids. The ends lost 4 bases at V and 4 bases at J; junction bases unmatched: 8. From germline, CDR1 is MNHNS and CDR2 SASEGT. The CDR3 sequence is CASSAPPGTGNQPQHF. Written as DNA, the CDR3 is TGTGCCAGCAGTGCCCCCCCCGGGACAGGGAATCAGCCCCAGCATTTT.

The chain joins TRBV6-6 to TRBJ2-3, with 7 bases lining up with TRBD1. The junction had 9 bases not matched to a gene; V was cut back by 6 bases and J by 0 bases. The CDR3 runs 16 residues. Germline V gives CDR1 MNHNY, CDR2 SVGAGI (reference sequence). Here the CDR3 DNA reads TGTGCCAGCAGCGACAGGGATCGAACTAGCACAGATACGCAGTATTTT. As protein: CASSDRDRTSTDTQYF.

The CDR3 DNA reads as TGCAGTGCTAGTGGAGGGTATAGCAATCAGCCCCAGCATTTT. Translation gives CSASGGYSNQPQHF. The chain uses TRBV20-1 and TRBJ1-5; D gene uncertain. Trimming removed 3 bases from V and 0 bases from J, with 9 bases in between. From germline, CDR1 is DFQATT and CDR2 SNEGSKA (reference sequence). The CDR3 runs to 14 residues.

The chain joins TRBV6-2 or TRBV6-3 to TRBJ2-3; either TRBD1 or TRBD2 may supply D (5 bases each). The CDR3 totals 16 residues. Germline V gene data show CDR1 as MNHEY and CDR2 as SVGEGT. V was cut by 2 bases and J by 0 bases, with 12 bases left in between. The CDR3 coding sequence is TGTGCCAGCAGTTACAGAGGGGCATCTAGCACAGATACGCAGTATTTT. This sequence encodes CASSYRGASSTDTQYF.

This clone was recorded only once. J is TRBJ1-4 and V is TRBV20-1; D unclear. V was trimmed by 3 bases and J by 8 bases, leaving 7 bases between them. CDR3 length: 11 amino acids. CDR1 and CDR2 from the germline V gene are DFQATT and SNEGSKA (reference sequence). The CDR3 protein is CSARREEKLFF. Here the CDR3 DNA reads TGCAGTGCTAGGAGAGAGGAAAAACTGTTTTTT.

The V gene is TRBV14, the J gene TRBJ1-2, with 11 positions matching TRBD1. The germline V gene encodes CDR1 SGHDN and CDR2 FVKESK. The V and J ends lost 0 bases and 4 bases, in that order; junction bases with no gene match: 10. The CDR3 runs 18 residues. The CDR3 nucleotides read TGTGCCAGCAGCCAAGAAGACGGCGGACAGGGGGCCGCCTATGGCTACACCTTC. Residues: CASSQEDGGQGAAYGYTF. Complete variable domain (other parts from reference TRBV14 and TRBJ1-2): EAGVTQFPSHSVIEKGQTVTLRCDPISGHDNLYWYRRVMGKEIKFLLHFVKESKQDESGMPNNRFLAERTGGTYSTLKVQPAELEDSGVYFCASSQEDGGQGAAYGYTFGSGTRLTVV.

This chain connects TRBV19 to TRBJ2-2, with TRBD1 identical over 7 bases. The V gene end was trimmed by 6 bases and the J gene end by 6 bases; junction bases not matched to a gene: 13. CDR1 and CDR2 (germline): LNHDA, SQIVND (reference sequence). The CDR3 covers 16 residues. In DNA form, the CDR3 reads TGTGCCAGTAGAGGGACAGAGCTTAAAGTTTCCGGGGAGCTGTTTTTT. Translation: CASRGTELKVSGELFF.

The rearrangement joins TRBV7-8 to TRBJ1-1; 12 bases align to TRBD1. CDR3 size: 16 residues. With V trimmed by 5 bases and J by 5 bases, 9 bases remained unmatched. Per germline, CDR1 SGHVS and CDR2 FQNEAQ. The CDR3 bases are TGTGCCAGCAGCCCCCGGGACAGGGGGCGTCGTACTGAAGCTTTCTTT. Encoded protein: CASSPRDRGRRTEAFF.

The chain links TRBV7-6 to TRBJ2-7; 11 bases agree with TRBD1. V gave up 5 bases and J gave up 1 base; unmatched junction bases: 7. The germline V gene has CDR1 SGHVS and CDR2 FNYEAQ. The length of the CDR3 is 16 residues. The CDR3 DNA is TGTGCCAGCAGCCCGTTGGGACAGGGGGTTTCCTACGAGCAGTACTTC. Protein: CASSPLGQGVSYEQYF.

The chain uses TRBV6-4 and TRBJ1-1; D unclear. The CDR3 contains 13 residues. The V gene's germline CDR1 is MRHNA and CDR2 SNTAGT. Trimming shortened V by 3 bases and J by 3 bases, and 8 bases separated the two germline ends. The CDR3 bases are TGTGCCAGCAGTGAAGGACCGTACACTGAAGCTTTCTTT. This sequence encodes CASSEGPYTEAFF.

The chain joins TRBV27 to TRBJ2-1; D unclear. With 7 bases removed from V and 5 bases from J, the gap between germline ends came to 15 bases. Germline V gene data show CDR1 as MNHEY and CDR2 as SMNVEV (reference sequence). There are 14 residues in the CDR3. The CDR3 DNA sequence: TGTGCCAGCAAACCCTTCGACGCAGACAATGAGCAGTTCTTC. Its translation is CASKPFDADNEQFF.

The chain is built from TRBV5-4 and TRBJ2-3, with D possibly TRBD2 on 6 matching bases. CDR3 length equals 14 residues. The ends were cut back, 4 bases at V and 3 bases at J, with 12 bases in the middle. Germline CDR1 reads SGHNT; CDR2 reads YYREEE (reference sequence). CDR3 bases: TGTGCCAGCAGCGCTCCGGGACTTACAGATACGCAGTATTTT. This sequence encodes CASSAPGLTDTQYF. The full variable domain, with the rest looked up from reference TRBV5-4 and TRBJ2-3, is ETGVTQSPTHLIKTRGQQVTLRCSSQSGHNTVSWYQQALGQGPQFIFQYYREEENGRGNFPPRFSGLQFPNYSSELNVNALELDDSALYLCASSAPGLTDTQYFGPGTRLTVL.

The chain employs TRBV19 and TRBJ2-1; D is ambiguous. Germline-derived CDR1 and CDR2 are LNHDA and SQIVND (reference sequence). CDR3 length: 13 amino acids. Trimming shortened V by 7 bases and J by 8 bases, and 15 bases separated the two germline ends. Here the CDR3 reads CASIGSGRYEQFF. Written as DNA, the CDR3 is TGTGCCAGTATAGGGTCCGGCAGATATGAGCAGTTCTTC.

Only a few counts were recorded for this clone. The CDR3 DNA sequence: TGTGCCAGCAGTGAAGGTAGGGAGTCTCAGCCCCAGCATTTT. The encoded protein is CASSEGRESQPQHF. V usage is TRBV6-1 and J usage is TRBJ1-5; no reliable D call. CDR3 length: 14 residues. Trimming took off 1 base at V and 6 bases at J, with 10 bases between the two ends. Germline V lookup: CDR1 MNHNS, CDR2 SASEGT.

V usage is TRBV5-8 and J usage is TRBJ1-1; unclear D gene. From germline, CDR1 is SGHTS and CDR2 YDEGEE. Trimming removed 4 bases at V and 4 bases at J, with 17 bases between. CDR3 length: 15 amino acids. CDR3 DNA: TGTGCCAGCAGCCACGAACCAGAAGGCTCCACTGAAGCTTTCTTT. Its translation is CASSHEPEGSTEAFF. Full variable domain (remainder filled in from reference TRBV5-8 and TRBJ1-1): EAGVTQSPTHLIKTRGQQATLRCSPISGHTSVYWYQQALGLGLQFLLWYDEGEERNRGNFPPRFSGRQFPNYSSELNVNALELEDSALYLCASSHEPEGSTEAFFGQGTRLTVV.

V usage is TRBV6-5 and J usage is TRBJ1-3, with D unresolved. Germline loops: CDR1 MNHEY, CDR2 SVGAGI. The CDR3 covers 15 residues. Trimming removed 0 bases at V and 0 bases at J, with 6 bases between. Written as DNA, the CDR3 is TGTGCCAGCAGTTACTCCAGCCACTCTGGAAACACCATATATTTT. Encoded protein: CASSYSSHSGNTIYF.

This chain uses TRBV5-4 with TRBJ2-3, with TRBD2 as a possible D gene (5 bases). V lost 1 base to trimming and J lost 3 bases, with 12 bases between them. Germline assignment: CDR1 SGHNT and CDR2 YYREEE (reference sequence). The CDR3 sequence is 15 residues long. In nucleotides, the CDR3 is TGTGCCAGCAGCTTGCTCCGGAGAGGGACAGATACGCAGTATTTT. This translates into CASSLLRRGTDTQYF.

The gene calls are TRBV20-1 and TRBJ2-7; TRBD2 might be the D (6 bases). The germline CDR1 and CDR2 sequences are DFQATT and SNEGSKA (reference sequence). This CDR3 has 14 residues. V lost 5 bases to trimming and J lost 0 bases, with 14 bases between them. CDR3: CSAGAGGSSYEQYF. The CDR3 DNA sequence: TGCAGTGCTGGTGCCGGGGGTAGCTCCTACGAGCAGTACTTC.